These 14 T cell receptor beta chains were sequenced from one sample in a study of shared clonotypes between healthy human individuals (dated by TCRdb to about 2020). Library preparation used the immunoSEQ multiplex PCR assay. TCRdb stores this immuneACCESS table with in-frame sequences only. Part of the clones is absent; in the studies checked, under half of the shortfall reflects unresolved V genes, and no reason is known for the rest. Present in this sample are 1.4 million or so clones, less than 99% of which were seen just once. Of the sample, around 0.33% falls within the top ten clones. Sequencing was performed on naive CD4+ T cells sorted from blood. The cell subset or site label, read with the paper, signifies: CD45RA+ positively selected. These receptors were obtained from a man under 40 in good health.

The chain uses TRBV7-9 and TRBJ2-3; D could derive from TRBD1 or TRBD2 (7 bases each). V was cut by 5 bases and J by 5 bases, with 17 bases left in between. CDR1 is SEHNR, CDR2 FQNEAQ, per germline (reference sequence). The CDR3 spans 15 residues. CDR3 protein: CASSPGGGPGDTQYF. CDR3 sequence (DNA): TGTGCCAGCAGCCCAGGGGGAGGGCCGGGAGATACGCAGTATTTT. Variable domain in full (rest from reference TRBV7-9 and TRBJ2-3): DTGVSQNPRHKITKRGQNVTFRCDPISEHNRLYWYRQTLGQGPEFLTYFQNEAQLEKSRLLSDRFSAERPKGSFSTLEIQRTEQGDSAMYLCASSPGGGPGDTQYFGPGTRLTVL.

This chain uses TRBV18 with TRBJ2-3, with 9 bases that match TRBD1. V gave up 2 bases and J gave up 2 bases; unmatched junction bases: 2. There are 15 residues in the CDR3. The germline gives CDR1 KGHSH, CDR2 LQKENI. The CDR3, as DNA: TGTGCCAGCTCACCAAGGGACAGGGACACAGATACGCAGTATTTT. As protein: CASSPRDRDTDTQYF.

The CDR3 DNA reads as TGTGCCAGCAGCGTACCGGGGGGGCAGGGCGAGACCCAGTACTTC. Encoded protein: CASSVPGGQGETQYF. This chain uses TRBV5-4 with TRBJ2-5; the match to TRBD2 covers 8 bases. The CDR3 contains 15 residues. Per germline, CDR1 SGHNT and CDR2 YYREEE (reference sequence). V gave up 4 bases and J gave up 5 bases; unmatched junction bases: 10.

The rearrangement links TRBV4-2 to TRBJ1-1, with D unclear. Germline loops: CDR1 LGHNA, CDR2 YNFKEQ. This CDR3 region has 16 residues. Trimming took 1 base from V and 0 from J, leaving 12 bases between them. CDR3: CASSQVLGSVNTEAFF. DNA of the CDR3: TGTGCCAGCAGCCAAGTCTTAGGCAGCGTGAACACTGAAGCTTTCTTT.

The genes are TRBV19 and TRBJ2-7; D is unresolved. CDR3 length: 14 amino acids. The V gene's germline CDR1 is LNHDA and CDR2 SQIVND (reference sequence). V lost 4 bases and J 0 bases, leaving 10 bases between the germline ends. CDR3 DNA: TGTGCCAGTAGTAAACTTGCGAGCTCCTACGAGCAGTACTTC. Its protein is CASSKLASSYEQYF. The entire variable domain, with the rest obtained from reference TRBV19 and TRBJ2-7, is as follows: DGGITQSPKYLFRKEGQNVTLSCEQNLNHDAMYWYRQDPGQGLRLIYYSQIVNDFQKGDIAEGYSVSREKKESFPLTVTSAQKNPTAFYLCASSKLASSYEQYFGPGTRLTVT.

The rearrangement joins TRBV19 to TRBJ2-7, with a weak D call TRBD1 (5 bases). The V end lost 7 bases, the J end lost 7 bases, and 14 bases lay between the germline ends. The CDR3 consists of 12 residues. Germline V gene lookup returns CDR1 LNHDA and CDR2 SQIVND (reference sequence). The CDR3 region is CASTSTDREQYF. The CDR3, as DNA: TGTGCCAGTACTTCGACAGACCGGGAGCAGTACTTC.

V and J are TRBV5-4 and TRBJ2-5, with 10 bases that match TRBD2. The germline gives CDR1 SGHNT, CDR2 YYREEE (reference sequence). V lost 0 bases, J lost 5 bases, and 10 bases stayed unmatched. The CDR3 contains 17 residues. CDR3 loop: CASSLAASGRGSETQYF. The CDR3 DNA sequence: TGTGCCAGCAGCTTGGCAGCTAGCGGGAGAGGAAGCGAGACCCAGTACTTC.

The chain combines TRBV11-2 with TRBJ2-4, with TRBD2 identical over 13 bases. This CDR3 is built from 14 residues. Germline CDR1 is SGHAT and CDR2 is FQNNGV. J lost 8 bases, V lost 5 bases, and 3 bases had no gene match. CDR3 protein: CASSPGLAGDIQYF. The CDR3, as DNA: TGTGCCAGCAGCCCTGGACTAGCGGGAGACATTCAGTACTTC.

V gene TRBV7-8 combines with J gene TRBJ2-1; TRBD2 aligns across 9 bases. Germline assignment: CDR1 SGHVS and CDR2 FQNEAQ. CDR3 length: 19 amino acids. Germline trimming cut 7 bases from V and 2 bases from J; bases unmatched to any gene: 18. Here the CDR3 DNA reads TGTGCCAGCAATTGGGGGGTACGCGGGAGGGCCCCCACCTACAATGAGCAGTTCTTC. It is translated as CASNWGVRGRAPTYNEQFF.

CDR3 region: CASSPLGRVVAYEQYF. The DNA for the CDR3 is TGTGCCAGCTCACCCCTCGGCAGGGTGGTCGCCTACGAGCAGTACTTC. This rearrangement joins TRBV18 to TRBJ2-7; D is perhaps TRBD1 (5 bases). CDR1 and CDR2 (germline): KGHSH, LQKENI. V lost 3 bases to trimming and J lost 2 bases, with 17 bases between them. The CDR3 loop spans 16 amino acids.

To note about this clone: Other DNA sequences of this sample code for an identical CDR3. V usage is TRBV5-1 and J usage is TRBJ2-1; TRBD2 aligns across 11 bases. This CDR3 region has 15 residues. V lost 2 bases and J lost 5; bases outside the gene matches: 3. Germline loops: CDR1 SGHRS, CDR2 YFSETQ. CDR3 nucleotide sequence: TGCGCCAGCAGCTTACTAGCGGGAGCTAACAATGAGCAGTTCTTC. As protein: CASSLLAGANNEQFF.

This chain uses TRBV5-6 with TRBJ2-7; D perhaps matches TRBD2 (6 bases). Germline V CDR1 and CDR2: SGHDT, YYEEEE. V was cut by 4 bases and J by 3 bases, with 17 bases left in between. The CDR3 has 15 amino acids. The CDR3 is CASSRRASDHYEQYF. CDR3 DNA sequence: TGTGCCAGCAGCCGGAGAGCTAGCGACCACTACGAGCAGTACTTC.

The rearrangement joins TRBV6-5 to TRBJ1-2; D is undetermined. Germline CDR1 MNHEY, CDR2 SVGAGI. The CDR3 runs to 12 residues. Trimming took 5 bases from V and 4 from J, leaving 8 bases between them. CDR3 sequence: CASSQAGYGYTF. The CDR3 DNA is TGTGCCAGCAGTCAGGCTGGCTATGGCTACACCTTC.

This chain links TRBV11-1 with TRBJ1-2, with D perhaps TRBD1 (6 bases). This CDR3 contains 14 residues. The V gene lost 5 bases and the J gene lost 5 bases, with 15 bases spanning the gap. CDR1 and CDR2 from the germline V gene are SGHAT and FQDESV (reference sequence). CDR3: CASSPRTAPYGYTF. The DNA for the CDR3 is TGTGCCAGCAGCCCCCGGACAGCACCATATGGCTACACCTTC.